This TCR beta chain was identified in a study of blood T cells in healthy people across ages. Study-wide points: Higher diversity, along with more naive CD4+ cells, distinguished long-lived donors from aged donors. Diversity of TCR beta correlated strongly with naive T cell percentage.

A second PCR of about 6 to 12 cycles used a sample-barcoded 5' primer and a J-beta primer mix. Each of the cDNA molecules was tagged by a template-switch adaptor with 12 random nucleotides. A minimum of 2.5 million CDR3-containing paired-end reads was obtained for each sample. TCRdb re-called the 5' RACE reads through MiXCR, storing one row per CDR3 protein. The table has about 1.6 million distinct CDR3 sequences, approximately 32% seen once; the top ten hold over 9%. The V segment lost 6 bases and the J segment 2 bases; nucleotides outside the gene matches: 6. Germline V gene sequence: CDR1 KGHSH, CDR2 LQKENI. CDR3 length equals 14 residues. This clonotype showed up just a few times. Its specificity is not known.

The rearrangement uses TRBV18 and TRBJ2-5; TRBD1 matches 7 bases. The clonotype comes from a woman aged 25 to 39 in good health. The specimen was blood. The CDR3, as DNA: TGTGCCAGCTCTCGCGACAGGGCACAAGAGACCCAGTACTTC. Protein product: CASSRDRAQETQYF. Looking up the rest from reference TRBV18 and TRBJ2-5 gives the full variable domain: NAGVMQNPRHLVRRRGQEARLRCSPMKGHSHVYWYRQLPEEGLKFMVYLQKENIIDESGMPKERFSAEFPKEGPSILRIQQVVRGDSAAYFCASSRDRAQETQYFGPGTRLLVL.